The 10 T cell receptor beta chains given below trace back to one sample, sequenced in a study of blood T cell repertoires in COVID-19. Only in-frame clones appear in the TCRdb table, and some are missing; sequencing was by immunoSEQ multiplex PCR. The data hold approximately 170,000 clones, with around 84% observed a single time. The specimen was PBMCs or T cells enriched from blood (not recorded which). All receptors derive from a woman in her fifties or sixties who had recovered from COVID-19.

The DNA for the CDR3 is TGTGCCAGCAGTTTCCGGGGATCTGGAAACACCATATATTTT. Translated: CASSFRGSGNTIYF. The chain joins TRBV28 to TRBJ1-3; D ambiguous. Trimming left V 3 bases short and J 1 base short, with 7 bases between. Germline V gene lookup returns CDR1 MDHEN and CDR2 SYDVKM. The CDR3 contains 14 residues.

This rearrangement joins TRBV2 to TRBJ2-7, with D perhaps matching TRBD1 (6 bases). Trimming took 6 bases from V and 5 from J, leaving 11 bases between them. In germline, CDR1 is SNHLY, CDR2 FYNNEI. The CDR3 is 12 amino acids. CDR3 nucleotide sequence: TGTGCCAGCAGGGCCACAGGGAACGAGCAGTACTTC. This sequence encodes CASRATGNEQYF.

Comment on this clone: Sequence at one end of the junction differs from germline and may be a read error. The rearrangement links TRBV12-3 or TRBV12-4 to TRBJ1-2; no clear D gene. This CDR3 region has 12 residues. This CDR3 reads CASMGGFLGYTF. CDR3 in DNA: TGTGCGAGCATGGGAGGCTTTCTGGGCTACACCTTC.

V and J are TRBV6-5 and TRBJ2-7; TRBD2 is a possible D gene (5 bases). Germline V gene data show CDR1 as MNHEY and CDR2 as SVGAGI. V gave up 8 bases and J gave up 8 bases, with 19 bases separating them. This CDR3 contains 13 residues. The CDR3, as DNA: TGTGCCAGCTGGTTAAGAGGGTCCCAACAGCAGTACTTC. Its protein product is CASWLRGSQQQYF.

CDR3 DNA sequence: TGTGCCAGCAGCTTAGTACAGGGACCCTACGAGCAGTACTTC. Protein sequence: CASSLVQGPYEQYF. The V gene is TRBV7-2, the J gene TRBJ2-7; D perhaps matches TRBD1 (6 bases). The CDR3 sequence is 14 residues long. The germline V and J ends were trimmed by 1 base and 2 bases, with 9 bases remaining between them. The germline CDR1 and CDR2 sequences are SGHTA and FQGNSA.

V gene TRBV7-9 combines with J gene TRBJ2-1, with 7 bases aligning to TRBD2. There are 13 residues in the CDR3. Germline CDR1 and CDR2: SEHNR and FQNEAQ (reference sequence). V shed 5 bases and J 10 bases; nucleotides not matched to a gene: 8. CDR3 protein: CASSQSGMGEQFF. CDR3 in DNA: TGTGCCAGCAGCCAAAGCGGGATGGGCGAGCAGTTCTTC.

J is TRBJ2-2 and V is TRBV3-1 (or the pseudogene TRBV3-2), with D perhaps matching TRBD2 (6 bases). Germline assignment: CDR1 LGHDT and CDR2 YNNKEL (reference sequence). The CDR3 spans 16 residues. V lost 2 bases and J lost 5, with 15 bases in between. The CDR3 loop is CASSQRAVSGTGELFF. CDR3 DNA: TGTGCCAGCAGCCAAAGGGCCGTCAGCGGGACCGGGGAGCTGTTTTTT.

The chain has TRBV5-4 and TRBJ1-6; weak D call: TRBD1 (6 bases). From germline, CDR1 is SGHNT and CDR2 YYREEE (reference sequence). This CDR3 region has 15 residues. V lost 2 bases and J 10 bases, leaving 16 bases between the germline ends. CDR3 nucleotide sequence: TGTGCCAGCAGCTTTAGAGGGGGTGCTACCTCACCCCTCCACTTT. This sequence encodes CASSFRGGATSPLHF.

A few counts support this clone. V is TRBV5-4 and J is TRBJ2-7; TRBD2 agrees at 9 bases. CDR1 and CDR2 from the germline V gene are SGHNT and YYREEE (reference sequence). This CDR3 has 15 residues. After removal of 0 bases from V and 4 bases from J, the junction contained 5 bases not matched to a gene. This CDR3 reads CASSLDVAGAYEQYF. CDR3 nucleotides: TGTGCCAGCAGCTTGGACGTAGCGGGAGCTTACGAGCAGTACTTC.

In this sample, this clone turned up once. CDR3 bases: TGTGCCAGCAGCCTAGGTGGGACAGGATTCTACGAGCAGTACTTC. This codes for CASSLGGTGFYEQYF. V usage is TRBV28 and J usage is TRBJ2-7; 8 bases are a match to TRBD1. Germline CDR1 and CDR2: MDHEN and SYDVKM. With V trimmed by 6 bases and J by 3 bases, 10 bases remained unmatched. This CDR3 spans 15 amino acids.